This T cell receptor (beta chain) was recorded in a study of cytomegalovirus exposure and HLA in healthy donors. Regarding the study as a whole: Specificity for CMV antigens was confirmed in vitro for a few of the CMV-associated chains.

The table lists this clone with a count of one. Its antigen remains unknown. The PCR had 60 Vbeta and 13 Jbeta primers. The data were produced by immunoSEQ multiplex PCR, yet TCRdb's version contains in-frame clones alone and is incomplete. The table includes about 73,000 clones, 80% detected once. The CDR3 contains 15 residues. The V gene's germline CDR1 is SEHNR and CDR2 FQNEAQ (reference sequence). V gave up 2 bases and J gave up 3 bases; unmatched junction bases: 6. Sequenced sample: PBMCs. The chain joins TRBV7-9 to TRBJ2-5; TRBD2 matches 7 bases. The source is a male donor in good health and CMV-seronegative. CDR3 loop: CASSLLRGSKETQYF. CDR3 in DNA: TGTGCCAGCAGCTTATTGCGGGGGAGTAAAGAGACCCAGTACTTC.